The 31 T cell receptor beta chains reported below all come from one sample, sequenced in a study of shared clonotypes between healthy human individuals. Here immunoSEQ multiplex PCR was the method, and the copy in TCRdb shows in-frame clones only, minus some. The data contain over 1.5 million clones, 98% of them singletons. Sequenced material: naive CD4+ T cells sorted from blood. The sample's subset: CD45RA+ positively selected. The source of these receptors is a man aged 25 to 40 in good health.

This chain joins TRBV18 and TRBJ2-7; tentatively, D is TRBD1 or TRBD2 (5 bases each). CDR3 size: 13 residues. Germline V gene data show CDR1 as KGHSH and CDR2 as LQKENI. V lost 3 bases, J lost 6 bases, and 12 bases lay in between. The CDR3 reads CASSPTPGAEQYF. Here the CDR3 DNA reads TGTGCCAGCTCACCTACTCCCGGGGCCGAGCAGTACTTC.

Here the CDR3 DNA reads TGTGCCAGCTCCACCGGAAACACCATATATTTT. As protein: CASSTGNTIYF. This chain uses TRBV9 with TRBJ1-3; D is unresolved. The CDR3 spans 11 residues. V was cut by 7 bases and J by 4 bases, with 6 bases left in between. The V gene's germline CDR1 is SGDLS and CDR2 YYNGEE.

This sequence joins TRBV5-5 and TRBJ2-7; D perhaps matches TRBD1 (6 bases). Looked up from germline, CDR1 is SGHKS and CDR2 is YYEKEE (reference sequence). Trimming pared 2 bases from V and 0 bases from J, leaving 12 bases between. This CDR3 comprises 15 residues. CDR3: CASSLLGGLSYEQYF. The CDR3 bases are TGTGCCAGCAGCTTATTAGGGGGTCTCTCCTACGAGCAGTACTTC. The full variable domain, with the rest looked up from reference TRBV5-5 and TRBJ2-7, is DAGVTQSPTHLIKTRGQQVTLRCSPISGHKSVSWYQQVLGQGPQFIFQYYEKEERGRGNFPDRFSARQFPNYSSELNVNALLLGDSALYLCASSLLGGLSYEQYFGPGTRLTVT.

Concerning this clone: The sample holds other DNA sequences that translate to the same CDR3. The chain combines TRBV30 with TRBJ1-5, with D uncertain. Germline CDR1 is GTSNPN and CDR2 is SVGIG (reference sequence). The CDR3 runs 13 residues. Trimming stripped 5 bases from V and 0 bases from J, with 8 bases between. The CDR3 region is CAWGRNSNQPQHF. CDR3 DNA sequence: TGTGCCTGGGGACGGAATAGCAATCAGCCCCAGCATTTT.

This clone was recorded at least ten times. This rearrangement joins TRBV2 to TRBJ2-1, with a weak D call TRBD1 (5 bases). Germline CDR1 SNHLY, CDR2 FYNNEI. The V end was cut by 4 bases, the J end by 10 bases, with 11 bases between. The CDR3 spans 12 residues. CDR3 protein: CASSAQTEEQFF. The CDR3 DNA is TGTGCCAGCAGTGCACAGACAGAAGAGCAGTTCTTC. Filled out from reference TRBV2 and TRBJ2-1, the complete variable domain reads EPEVTQTPSHQVTQMGQEVILRCVPISNHLYFYWYRQILGQKVEFLVSFYNNEISEKSEIFDDQFSVERPDGSNFTLKIRSTKLEDSAMYFCASSAQTEEQFFGPGTRLTVL.

The CDR3 bases are TGTGCCATCAGTGAGTCCGGGGTAGAGTACGAGCAGTACTTC. It is translated as CAISESGVEYEQYF. This rearrangement joins TRBV10-3 to TRBJ2-7; D perhaps matches TRBD2 (5 bases). The V end was cut by 0 bases, the J end by 4 bases, with 10 bases between. The V gene's germline CDR1 is ENHRY and CDR2 SYGVKD. This CDR3 is built from 14 residues.

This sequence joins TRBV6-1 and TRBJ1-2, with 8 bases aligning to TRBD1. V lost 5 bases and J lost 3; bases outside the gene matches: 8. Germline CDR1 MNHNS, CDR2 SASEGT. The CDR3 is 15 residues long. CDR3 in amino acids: CASSPSTGVDYGYTF. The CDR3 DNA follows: TGTGCCAGCAGTCCGTCGACAGGGGTGGACTATGGCTACACCTTC.

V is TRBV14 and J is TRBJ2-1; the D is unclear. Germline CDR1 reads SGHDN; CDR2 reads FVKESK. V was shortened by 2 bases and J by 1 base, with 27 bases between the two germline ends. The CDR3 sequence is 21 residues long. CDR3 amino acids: CASSQSLGPTPWTASYNEQFF. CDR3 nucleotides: TGTGCCAGCAGCCAATCGCTCGGACCAACGCCCTGGACGGCTTCCTACAATGAGCAGTTCTTC.

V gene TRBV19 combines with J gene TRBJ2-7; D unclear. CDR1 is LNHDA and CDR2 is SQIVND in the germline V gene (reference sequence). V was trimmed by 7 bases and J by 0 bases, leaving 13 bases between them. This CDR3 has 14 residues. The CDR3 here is CASKEFRSSYEQYF. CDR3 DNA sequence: TGTGCCAGTAAGGAGTTTAGGAGCTCCTACGAGCAGTACTTC. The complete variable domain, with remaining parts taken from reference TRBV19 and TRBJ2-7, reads DGGITQSPKYLFRKEGQNVTLSCEQNLNHDAMYWYRQDPGQGLRLIYYSQIVNDFQKGDIAEGYSVSREKKESFPLTVTSAQKNPTAFYLCASKEFRSSYEQYFGPGTRLTVT.

CDR3 loop: CASSLHSQGASNEQFF. In DNA, the CDR3 is TGTGCCAGCAGCTTACATTCACAGGGGGCCAGCAATGAGCAGTTCTTC. This sequence joins TRBV7-3 and TRBJ2-1, with TRBD1 matching 9 bases. V lost 2 bases to trimming and J lost 6 bases; unmatched junction nucleotides: 8. CDR1 is SGHTA and CDR2 is FQGTGA in the germline V gene. CDR3 size: 16 residues.

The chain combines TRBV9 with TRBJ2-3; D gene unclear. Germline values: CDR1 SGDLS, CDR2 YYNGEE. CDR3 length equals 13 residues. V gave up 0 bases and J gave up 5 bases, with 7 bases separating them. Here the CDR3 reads CASSVAALDTQYF. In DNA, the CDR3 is TGTGCCAGCAGCGTAGCGGCTTTAGATACGCAGTATTTT.

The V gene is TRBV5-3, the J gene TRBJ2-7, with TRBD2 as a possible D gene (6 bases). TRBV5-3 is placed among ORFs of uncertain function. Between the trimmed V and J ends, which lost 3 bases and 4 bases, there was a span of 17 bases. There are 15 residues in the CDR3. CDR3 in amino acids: CARSSTGGITYEQYF. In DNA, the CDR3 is TGTGCCAGAAGCTCTACAGGAGGGATCACATACGAGCAGTACTTC.

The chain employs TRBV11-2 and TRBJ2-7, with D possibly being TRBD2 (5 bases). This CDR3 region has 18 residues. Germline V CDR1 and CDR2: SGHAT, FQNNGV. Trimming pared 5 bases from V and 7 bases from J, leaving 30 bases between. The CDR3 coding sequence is TGTGCCAGCAGCATACGAAACTTGGCGGGCCCGTCCCAGGATGAGCAGTACTTC. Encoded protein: CASSIRNLAGPSQDEQYF.

Here the CDR3 DNA reads TGCGCCAGCAGCCCCGCTGGGCAGGAGAATGAAAAACTGTTTTTT. It translates to CASSPAGQENEKLFF. The chain employs TRBV5-1 and TRBJ1-4; unclear D gene. V lost 4 bases to trimming and J lost 5 bases, with 15 bases between them. The CDR3 sequence is 15 residues long. Germline V gene lookup returns CDR1 SGHRS and CDR2 YFSETQ.

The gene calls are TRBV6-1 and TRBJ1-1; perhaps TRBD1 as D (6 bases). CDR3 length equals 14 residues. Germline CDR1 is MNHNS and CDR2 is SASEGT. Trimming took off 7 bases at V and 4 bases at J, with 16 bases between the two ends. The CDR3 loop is CASIRMGHATEAFF. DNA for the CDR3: TGTGCCAGCATCAGAATGGGACACGCCACTGAAGCTTTCTTT.

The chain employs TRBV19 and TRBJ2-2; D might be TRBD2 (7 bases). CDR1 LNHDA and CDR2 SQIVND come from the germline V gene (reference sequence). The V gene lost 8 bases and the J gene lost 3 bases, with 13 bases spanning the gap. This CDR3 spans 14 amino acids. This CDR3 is CASSGAGDTGELFF. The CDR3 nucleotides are TGTGCCAGTTCGGGGGCGGGGGACACCGGGGAGCTGTTTTTT.

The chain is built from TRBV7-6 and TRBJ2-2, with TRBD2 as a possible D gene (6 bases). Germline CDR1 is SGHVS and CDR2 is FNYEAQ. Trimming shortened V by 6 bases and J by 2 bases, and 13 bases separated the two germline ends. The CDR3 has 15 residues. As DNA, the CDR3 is TGTGCCAGCAGAAAACAGCGGGCAAACACCGGGGAGCTGTTTTTT. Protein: CASRKQRANTGELFF. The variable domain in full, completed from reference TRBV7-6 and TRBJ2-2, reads GAGVSQSPRYKVTKRGQDVALRCDPISGHVSLYWYRQALGQGPEFLTYFNYEAQQDKSGLPNDRFSAERPEGSISTLTIQRTEQRDSAMYRCASRKQRANTGELFFGEGSRLTVL.

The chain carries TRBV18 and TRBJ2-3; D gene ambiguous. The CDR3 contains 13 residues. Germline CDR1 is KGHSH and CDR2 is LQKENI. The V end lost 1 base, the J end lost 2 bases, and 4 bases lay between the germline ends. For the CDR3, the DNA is TGTGCCAGCTCACCACTCGACACAGATACGCAGTATTTT. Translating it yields CASSPLDTDTQYF.

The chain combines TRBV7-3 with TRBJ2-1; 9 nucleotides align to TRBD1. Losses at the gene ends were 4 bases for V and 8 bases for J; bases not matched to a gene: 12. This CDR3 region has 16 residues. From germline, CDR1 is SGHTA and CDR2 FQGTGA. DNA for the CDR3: TGTGCCAGCAGCTACGGTCCGGACAGGGGTCCTGATGAGCAGTTCTTC. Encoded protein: CASSYGPDRGPDEQFF.

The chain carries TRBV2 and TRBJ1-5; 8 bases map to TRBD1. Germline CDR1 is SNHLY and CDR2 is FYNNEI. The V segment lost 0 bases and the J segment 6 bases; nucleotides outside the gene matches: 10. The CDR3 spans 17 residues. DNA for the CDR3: TGTGCCAGCAGTGAAGCTTTGGACAGGGTTTACATTCAGCCCCAGCATTTT. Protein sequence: CASSEALDRVYIQPQHF.

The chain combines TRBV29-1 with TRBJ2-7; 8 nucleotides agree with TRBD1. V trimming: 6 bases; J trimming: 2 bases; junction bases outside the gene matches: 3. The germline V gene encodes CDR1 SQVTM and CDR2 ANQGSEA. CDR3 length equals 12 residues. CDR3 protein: CSVRDRPYEQYF. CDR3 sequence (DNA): TGCAGCGTCCGGGACAGGCCCTACGAGCAGTACTTC.

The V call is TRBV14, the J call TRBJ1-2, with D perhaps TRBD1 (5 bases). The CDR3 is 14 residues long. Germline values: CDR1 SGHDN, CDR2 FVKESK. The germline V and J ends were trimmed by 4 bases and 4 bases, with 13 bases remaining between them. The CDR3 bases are TGTGCCAGCAGCCCCCGCGGGCAGGGCTATGGCTACACCTTC. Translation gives CASSPRGQGYGYTF.

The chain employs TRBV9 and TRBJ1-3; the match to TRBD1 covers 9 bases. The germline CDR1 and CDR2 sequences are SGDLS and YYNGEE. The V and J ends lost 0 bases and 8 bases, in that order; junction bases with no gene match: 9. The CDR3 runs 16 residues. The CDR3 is CASSVAQGAEWDTIYF. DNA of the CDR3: TGTGCCAGCAGCGTAGCACAGGGGGCAGAGTGGGACACCATATATTTT. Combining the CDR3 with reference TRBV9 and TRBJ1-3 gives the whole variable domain DSGVTQTPKHLITATGQRVTLRCSPRSGDLSVYWYQQSLDQGLQFLIQYYNGEERAKGNILERFSAQQFPDLHSELNLSSLELGDSALYFCASSVAQGAEWDTIYFGEGSWLTVV.

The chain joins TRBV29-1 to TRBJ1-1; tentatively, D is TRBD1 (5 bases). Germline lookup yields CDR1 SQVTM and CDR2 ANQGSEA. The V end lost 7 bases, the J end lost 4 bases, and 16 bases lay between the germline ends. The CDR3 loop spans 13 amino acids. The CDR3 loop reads CSAELRGGTEAFF. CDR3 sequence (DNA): TGCAGCGCCGAATTGAGGGGCGGCACTGAAGCTTTCTTT.

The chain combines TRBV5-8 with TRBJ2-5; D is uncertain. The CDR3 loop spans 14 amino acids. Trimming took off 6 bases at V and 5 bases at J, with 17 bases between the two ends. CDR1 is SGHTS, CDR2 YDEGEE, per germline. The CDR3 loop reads CASTRGGFGETQYF. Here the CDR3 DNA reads TGTGCCAGCACGCGAGGTGGGTTCGGGGAGACCCAGTACTTC.

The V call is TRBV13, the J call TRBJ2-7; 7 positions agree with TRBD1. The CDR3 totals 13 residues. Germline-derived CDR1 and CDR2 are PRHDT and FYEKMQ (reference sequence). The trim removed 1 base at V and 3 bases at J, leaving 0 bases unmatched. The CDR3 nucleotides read TGTGCCAGCAGCTTAGCAGGGGGCTACGAGCAGTACTTC. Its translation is CASSLAGGYEQYF.

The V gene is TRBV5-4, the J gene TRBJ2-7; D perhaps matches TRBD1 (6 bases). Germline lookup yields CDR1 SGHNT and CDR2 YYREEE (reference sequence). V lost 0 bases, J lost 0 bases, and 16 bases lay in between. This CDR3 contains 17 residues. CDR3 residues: CASSLAGAASSSYEQYF. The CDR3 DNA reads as TGTGCCAGCAGCTTGGCAGGGGCGGCATCAAGCTCCTACGAGCAGTACTTC.

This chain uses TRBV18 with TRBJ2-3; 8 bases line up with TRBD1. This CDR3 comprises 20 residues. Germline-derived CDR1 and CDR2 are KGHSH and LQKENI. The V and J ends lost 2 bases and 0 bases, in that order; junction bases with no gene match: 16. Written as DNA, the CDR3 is TGTGCCAGCTCACCAGAAGGGGGGACGACAGGGGAGCCAAGCACAGATACGCAGTATTTT. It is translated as CASSPEGGTTGEPSTDTQYF.

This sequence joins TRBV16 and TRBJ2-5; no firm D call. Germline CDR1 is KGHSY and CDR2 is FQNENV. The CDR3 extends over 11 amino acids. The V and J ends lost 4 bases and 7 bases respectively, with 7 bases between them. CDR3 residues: CASSLGGTQYF. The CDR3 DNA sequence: TGTGCCAGCAGCCTCGGCGGGACCCAGTACTTC. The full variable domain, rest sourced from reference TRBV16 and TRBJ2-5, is GEEVAQTPKHLVRGEGQKAKLYCAPIKGHSYVFWYQQVLKNEFKFLISFQNENVFDETGMPKERFSAKCLPNSPCSLEIQATKLEDSAVYFCASSLGGTQYFGPGTRLLVL.

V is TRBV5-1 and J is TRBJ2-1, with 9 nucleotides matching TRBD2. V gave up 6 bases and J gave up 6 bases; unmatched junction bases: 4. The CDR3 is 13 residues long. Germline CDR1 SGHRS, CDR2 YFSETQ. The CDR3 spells CASKLAGINEQFF. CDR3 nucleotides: TGCGCCAGCAAGCTAGCGGGGATCAATGAGCAGTTCTTC.

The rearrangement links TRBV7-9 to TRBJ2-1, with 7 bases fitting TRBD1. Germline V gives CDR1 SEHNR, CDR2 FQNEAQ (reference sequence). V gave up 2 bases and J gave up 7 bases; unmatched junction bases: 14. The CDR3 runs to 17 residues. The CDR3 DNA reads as TGTGCCAGCAGCTTAAGCCGACAGGGCCTCCTTGGGAATGAGCAGTTCTTC. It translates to CASSLSRQGLLGNEQFF.